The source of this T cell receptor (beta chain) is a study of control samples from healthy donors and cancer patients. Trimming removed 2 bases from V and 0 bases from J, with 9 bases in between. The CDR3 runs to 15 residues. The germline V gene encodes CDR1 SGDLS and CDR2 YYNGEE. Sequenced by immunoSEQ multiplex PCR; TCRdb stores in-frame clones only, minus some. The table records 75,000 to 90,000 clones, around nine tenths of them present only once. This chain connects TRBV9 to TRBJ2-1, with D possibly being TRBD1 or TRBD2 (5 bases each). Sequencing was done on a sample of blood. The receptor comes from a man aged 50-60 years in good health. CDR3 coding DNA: TGTGCCAGCAGCGTCCAGGGAGTCTCCTACAATGAGCAGTTCTTC. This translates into CASSVQGVSYNEQFF. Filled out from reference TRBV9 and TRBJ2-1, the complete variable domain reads DSGVTQTPKHLITATGQRVTLRCSPRSGDLSVYWYQQSLDQGLQFLIQYYNGEERAKGNILERFSAQQFPDLHSELNLSSLELGDSALYFCASSVQGVSYNEQFFGPGTRLTVL.